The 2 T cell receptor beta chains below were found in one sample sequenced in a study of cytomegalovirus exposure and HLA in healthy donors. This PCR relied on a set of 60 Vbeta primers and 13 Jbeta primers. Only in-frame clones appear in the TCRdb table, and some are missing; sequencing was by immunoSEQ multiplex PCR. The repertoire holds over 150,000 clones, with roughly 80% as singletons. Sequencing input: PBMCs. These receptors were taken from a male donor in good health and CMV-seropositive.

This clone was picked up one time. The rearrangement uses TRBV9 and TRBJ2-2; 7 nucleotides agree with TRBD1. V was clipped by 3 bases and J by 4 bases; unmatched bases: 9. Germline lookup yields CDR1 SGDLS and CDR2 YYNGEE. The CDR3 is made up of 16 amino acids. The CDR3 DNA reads TGTGCCAGCAGCGCTCTGGACAGGATTAGCACCGGGGAGCTGTTTTTT. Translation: CASSALDRISTGELFF.

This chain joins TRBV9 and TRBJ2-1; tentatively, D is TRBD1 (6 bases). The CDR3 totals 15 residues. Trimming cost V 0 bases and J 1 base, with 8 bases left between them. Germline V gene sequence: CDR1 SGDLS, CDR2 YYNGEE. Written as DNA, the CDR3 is TGTGCCAGCAGCGTAGAAACAGGGTCCTACAATGAGCAGTTCTTC. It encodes CASSVETGSYNEQFF.